A single sample gave rise to the 3 T cell receptor beta chains below, sequenced in a study of T cells after yellow fever vaccination. TCRdb redid the calling of the 5' RACE reads with MiXCR, one entry per CDR3 protein. Of about 580,000 distinct CDR3 sequences listed, roughly a sixth are singletons. The material was PBMCs, obtained about 5 days after the first yellow fever vaccination. All receptors derive from a man between 18 and 35 years old who received the YFV17D yellow fever vaccine.

This chain uses TRBV29-1 with TRBJ2-4; maybe TRBD1 (5 bases). Germline V CDR1 and CDR2: SQVTM, ANQGSEA. Trimming pared 0 bases from V and 4 bases from J, leaving 13 bases between. This CDR3 is built from 15 residues. The CDR3, as DNA: TGCAGCGTTGAAGATAGACAGAAACAAAAAAACATTCAGTACTTC. It encodes CSVEDRQKQKNIQYF.

CDR3 bases: TGTGCCATCAGGGACATGACAGGGTCCCACAATGAGCAGTTCTTC. It yields the protein CAIRDMTGSHNEQFF. The chain has TRBV10-3 and TRBJ2-1; 7 bases agree with TRBD1. Losses at the gene ends were 6 bases for V and 5 bases for J; bases not matched to a gene: 10. The germline CDR1 and CDR2 sequences are ENHRY and SYGVKD. The CDR3 spans 15 residues.

This clonotype was detected only a few times. This chain links TRBV6-5 with TRBJ2-7, with 7 bases lining up with TRBD1. Germline assignment: CDR1 MNHEY and CDR2 SVGAGI. V lost 2 bases to trimming and J lost 7 bases; unmatched junction nucleotides: 2. This CDR3 is built from 12 residues. The CDR3 nucleotides read TGTGCCAGCAGTTACAGGGGGCAGGAGCAGTACTTC. The encoded protein is CASSYRGQEQYF.